This TCR beta chain was profiled in a study of shared clonotypes between healthy human individuals. Only a few counts were recorded for this clone. The sample contains more than one DNA sequence encoding this CDR3. CDR1 is ENHRY, CDR2 SYGVKD, per germline. The CDR3 loop spans 13 amino acids. V was trimmed by 4 bases and J by 2 bases, leaving 8 bases between them. TCRdb's table, derived via immunoSEQ multiplex PCR, lists solely in-frame clones and lacks some. The sample holds about 600,000 clones, almost 97% seen once. The gene calls are TRBV10-3 and TRBJ1-2; a possible D gene is TRBD1 (6 bases). This receptor was identified in a woman between 25 and 40 years old in good health. The sample comprised naive CD4+ T cells sorted from blood. As for subset: CD45RA+ positively selected. The CDR3 sequence is CAISAGANYGYTF. CDR3 DNA: TGTGCCATCAGTGCAGGGGCCAACTATGGCTACACCTTC.